This record looks at one T cell receptor (beta chain) sequence and its context. Followed longitudinally, the Seattle patients had been enrolled during active infection. The CDR3 consists of 13 residues. Germline values: CDR1 PRHDT, CDR2 FYEKMQ (reference sequence). V shed 8 bases, J shed 15 bases, and the junction held 9 bases outside the gene matches. The assay was immunoSEQ multiplex PCR, and TCRdb's table has in-frame clones only and misses some. This table holds just over 250,000 clones, more than 90% found once. The source of the sample is a study of blood T cell repertoires in COVID-19. Study-wide background: Acute and convalescent COVID-19 samples came from the United States, Italy and Spain. PBMCs, B-cell-depleted T cells, or T cells provided the cDNA or gDNA that made up the material.

This receptor was taken from a person aged 18 to 35 with COVID-19, enrolled during active disease. Sequencing was done on a sample of peripheral blood. The rearrangement joins TRBV13 to TRBJ2-2, with 13 nucleotides matching TRBD2. This CDR3 reads CASLATSGRALFF. CDR3 sequence (DNA): TGTGCCAGCCTAGCCACTAGCGGGAGGGCGTTGTTTTTT. Drawing the rest from reference TRBV13 and TRBJ2-2, the complete variable domain is AAGVIQSPRHLIKEKRETATLKCYPIPRHDTVYWYQQGPGQDPQFLISFYEKMQSDKGSIPDRFSAQQFSDYHSELNMSSLELGDSALYFCASLATSGRALFFGEGSRLTVL.